The TCR beta chain under discussion was sequenced for a study of tumor-infiltrating lymphocytes in primary liver carcinoma. Points from the study as a whole: Tumor-adjacent and tumor-blood pairs displayed less overlap than did pairs of tumor regions.

Turning to this clonotype: Its specificity is unknown. This may arise from a read error, as a much more abundant clone is one base away.

The CDR3 extends over 13 amino acids. Germline V gene lookup returns CDR1 SEHNR and CDR2 FQNEAQ (reference sequence). Starting from 500 ng of total RNA, TCR beta cDNA was produced with a primer in the constant region. Slightly modified ARM-PCR served as the procedure for the TCR beta libraries. These libraries came from three rounds of nested multiplex PCR. Forward primers for TRBV1-TRBV30 and a C-beta reverse primer served the first two PCR rounds, at around 9 cycles each. TCRdb analysed the multiplex PCR reads with MiXCR anew, one entry per CDR3 protein. Of 65,000 to 80,000 distinct CDR3 sequences detected, 60% to 80% appear once; the ten largest clones hold roughly 25%. The study co-extracted DNA and RNA from 20-30 mg of unsorted bulk tissue.

The sequenced sample consisted of liver tumor tissue from sampling region 4. Indicated subset: tumor region T4, right-lateral pole. The J gene is TRBJ1-1, the V gene TRBV7-9, with D uncertain. This receptor was identified in a middle-aged man with primary liver carcinoma and hepatitis B virus infection. Here the CDR3 reads CTSSFGDNTEAFF. CDR3 nucleotides: TGTACCAGCAGCTTTGGAGATAACACTGAAGCTTTCTTT.